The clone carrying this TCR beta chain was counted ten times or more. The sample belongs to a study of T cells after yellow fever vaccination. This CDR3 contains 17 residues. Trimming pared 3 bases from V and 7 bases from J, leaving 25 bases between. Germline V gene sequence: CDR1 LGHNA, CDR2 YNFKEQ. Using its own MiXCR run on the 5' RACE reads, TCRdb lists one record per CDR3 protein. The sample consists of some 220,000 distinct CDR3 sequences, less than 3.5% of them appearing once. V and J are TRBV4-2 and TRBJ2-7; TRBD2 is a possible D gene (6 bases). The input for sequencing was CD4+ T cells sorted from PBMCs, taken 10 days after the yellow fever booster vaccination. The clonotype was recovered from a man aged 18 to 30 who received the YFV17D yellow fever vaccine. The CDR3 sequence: CASSHASPGTGDGEQYF. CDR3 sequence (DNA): TGTGCCAGCAGCCACGCTTCCCCGGGGACGGGAGACGGGGAGCAGTACTTC.